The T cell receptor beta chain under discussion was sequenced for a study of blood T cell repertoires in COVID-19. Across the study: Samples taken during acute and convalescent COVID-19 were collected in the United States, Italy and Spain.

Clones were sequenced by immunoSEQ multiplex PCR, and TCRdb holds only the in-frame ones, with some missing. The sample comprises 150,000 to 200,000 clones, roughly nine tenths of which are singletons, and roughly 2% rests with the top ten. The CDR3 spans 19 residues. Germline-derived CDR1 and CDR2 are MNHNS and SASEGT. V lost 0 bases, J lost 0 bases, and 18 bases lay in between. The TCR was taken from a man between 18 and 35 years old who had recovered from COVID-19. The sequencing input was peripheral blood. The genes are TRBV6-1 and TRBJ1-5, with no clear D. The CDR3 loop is CASSEAGYPQSRSNQPQHF. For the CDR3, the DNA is TGTGCCAGCAGTGAAGCTGGTTATCCGCAGTCCCGTAGCAATCAGCCCCAGCATTTT.